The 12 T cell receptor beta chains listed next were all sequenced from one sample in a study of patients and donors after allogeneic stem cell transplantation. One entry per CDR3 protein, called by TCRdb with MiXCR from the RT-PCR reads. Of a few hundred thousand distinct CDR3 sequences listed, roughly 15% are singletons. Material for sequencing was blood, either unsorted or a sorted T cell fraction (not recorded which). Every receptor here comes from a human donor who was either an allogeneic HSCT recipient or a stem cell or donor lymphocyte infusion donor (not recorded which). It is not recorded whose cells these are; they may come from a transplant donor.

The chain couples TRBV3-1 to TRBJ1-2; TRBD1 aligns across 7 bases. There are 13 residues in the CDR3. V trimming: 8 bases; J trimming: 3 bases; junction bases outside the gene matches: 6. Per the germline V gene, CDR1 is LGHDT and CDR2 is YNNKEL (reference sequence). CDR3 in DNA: TGTGCCAGCGGGGACAGACACGACTATGGCTACACCTTC. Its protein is CASGDRHDYGYTF.

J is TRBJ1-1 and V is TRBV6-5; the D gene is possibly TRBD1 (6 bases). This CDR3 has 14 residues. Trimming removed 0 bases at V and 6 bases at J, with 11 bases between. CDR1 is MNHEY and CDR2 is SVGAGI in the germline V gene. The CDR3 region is CASSYSRQAPEAFF. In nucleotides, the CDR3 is TGTGCCAGCAGTTACTCGCGACAGGCGCCTGAAGCTTTCTTT.

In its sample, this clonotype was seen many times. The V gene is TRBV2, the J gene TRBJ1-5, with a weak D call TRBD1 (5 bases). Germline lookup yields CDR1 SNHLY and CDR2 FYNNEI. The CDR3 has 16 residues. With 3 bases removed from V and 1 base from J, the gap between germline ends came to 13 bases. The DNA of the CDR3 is TGTGCCAGCAGTGATTTCGGCAGGGTGAGCAATCAGCCCCAGCATTTT. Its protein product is CASSDFGRVSNQPQHF.

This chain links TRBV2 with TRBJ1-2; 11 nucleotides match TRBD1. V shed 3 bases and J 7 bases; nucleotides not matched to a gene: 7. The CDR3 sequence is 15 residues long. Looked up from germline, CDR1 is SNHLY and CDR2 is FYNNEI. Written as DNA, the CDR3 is TGTGCCAGCAGTGATACTCTGGACAGGGGGCTTGGCTACACCTTC. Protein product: CASSDTLDRGLGYTF.

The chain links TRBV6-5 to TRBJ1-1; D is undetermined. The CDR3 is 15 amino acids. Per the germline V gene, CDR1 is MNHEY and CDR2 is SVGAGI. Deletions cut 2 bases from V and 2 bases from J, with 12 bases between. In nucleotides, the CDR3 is TGTGCCAGCAGTTACAGTTTGGGTGTCAACACTGAAGCTTTCTTT. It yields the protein CASSYSLGVNTEAFF.

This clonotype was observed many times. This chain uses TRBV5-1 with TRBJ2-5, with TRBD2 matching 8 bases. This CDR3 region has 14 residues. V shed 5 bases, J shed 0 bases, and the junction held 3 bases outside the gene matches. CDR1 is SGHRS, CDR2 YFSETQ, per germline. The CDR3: CASSAGGDQETQYF. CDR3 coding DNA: TGCGCCAGCAGTGCGGGGGGTGACCAAGAGACCCAGTACTTC.

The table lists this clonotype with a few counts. CDR3 coding DNA: TGTGCCAGCAGCCAAGATGGTAACGGCCTCCTAGAGCAGTACTTC. Translating it yields CASSQDGNGLLEQYF. V and J are TRBV3-1 and TRBJ2-7; the D is unclear. V lost 0 bases and J 7 bases, leaving 16 bases between the germline ends. Germline values: CDR1 LGHDT, CDR2 YNNKEL (reference sequence). The CDR3 length is 15 residues.

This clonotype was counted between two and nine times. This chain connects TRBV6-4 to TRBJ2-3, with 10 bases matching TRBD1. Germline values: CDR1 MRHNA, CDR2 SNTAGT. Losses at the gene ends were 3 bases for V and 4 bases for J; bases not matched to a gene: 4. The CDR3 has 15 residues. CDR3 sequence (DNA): TGTGCCAGCAGTGAGACCGGACAGGGGGCAGATACGCAGTATTTT. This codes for CASSETGQGADTQYF.

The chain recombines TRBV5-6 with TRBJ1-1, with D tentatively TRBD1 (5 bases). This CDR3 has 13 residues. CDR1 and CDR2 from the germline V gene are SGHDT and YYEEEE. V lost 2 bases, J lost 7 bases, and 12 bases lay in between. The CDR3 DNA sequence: TGTGCCAGCAGCTTCGAGGGGCGTGATGAAGCTTTCTTT. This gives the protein CASSFEGRDEAFF.

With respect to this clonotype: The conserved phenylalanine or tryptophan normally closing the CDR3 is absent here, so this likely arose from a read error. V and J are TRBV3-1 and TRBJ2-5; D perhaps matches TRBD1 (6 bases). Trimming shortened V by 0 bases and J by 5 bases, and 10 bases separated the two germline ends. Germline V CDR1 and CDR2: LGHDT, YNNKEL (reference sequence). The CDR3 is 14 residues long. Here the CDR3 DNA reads TGTGCCAGCAGCCAAGAACAGGGTTCGGAGACCCAGTACTCC. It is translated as CASSQEQGSETQYS.

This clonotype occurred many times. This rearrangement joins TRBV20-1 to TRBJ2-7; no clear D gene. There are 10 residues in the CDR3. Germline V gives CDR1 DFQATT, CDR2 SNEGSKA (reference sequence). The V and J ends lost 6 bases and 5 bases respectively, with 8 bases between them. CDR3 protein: CSASDHEQYF. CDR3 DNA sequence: TGCAGTGCCTCAGATCACGAGCAGTACTTC.

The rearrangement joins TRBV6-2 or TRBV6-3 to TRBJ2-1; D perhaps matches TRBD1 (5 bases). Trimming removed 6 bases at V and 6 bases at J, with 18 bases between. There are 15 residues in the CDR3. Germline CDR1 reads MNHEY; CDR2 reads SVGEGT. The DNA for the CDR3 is TGTGCCAGCAGCACACCAAACAGGATAGGCAATGAGCAGTTCTTC. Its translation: CASSTPNRIGNEQFF.